Listed below are T cell receptor beta chains from one sample, sequenced in a study of OX40 agonist ivuxolimab in advanced cancers. Here immunoSEQ multiplex PCR was the method, and the copy in TCRdb shows in-frame clones only, minus some. The table has approximately 92,000 clones, about 84% seen once. This specimen consisted of CD4+ or CD8+ T cells sorted from blood, obtained in a trial of the OX40 agonist ivuxolimab. The receptors come from an adult with an advanced solid tumor such as melanoma, head and neck, liver or kidney cancer. Each CDR3 is given with its conserved first and last residue. The D gene is left open where the match is weak. Expanded clones get a size class; other rows say once, few or many, or leave the size out.

j_call | d_call | clone_size | v_call | cdr3_aa | cdr3_nt
TRBJ2-4 | NA | NA | TRBV7-2 | CASSTRHLGGIQYF | TGTGCCAGCAGCACACGGCACCTCGGGGGCATTCAGTACTTC
TRBJ1-1 | NA | NA | TRBV6-1 | CASSESHRNTEAFF | TGTGCCAGCAGTGAAAGCCATCGGAACACTGAAGCTTTCTTT
TRBJ2-7 | TRBD2 | NA | TRBV5-6 | CASSMWGLAAVLEQYF | TGTGCCAGCAGCATGTGGGGACTAGCGGCGGTCTTAGAGCAGTACTTC
TRBJ1-5 | NA | NA | TRBV7-9 | CASSLAVFGGINQPQHF | TGTGCCAGCAGCTTAGCGGTCTTCGGCGGTATCAATCAGCCCCAGCATTTT
TRBJ1-2 | NA | NA | TRBV6-5 | CASSSSGTPNYGYTF | TGTGCCAGCAGTAGCTCCGGGACACCTAACTATGGCTACACCTTC
TRBJ2-5 | NA | once | TRBV29-1 | CSVESPGRNQETQYF | TGCAGCGTTGAATCGCCAGGGCGAAACCAAGAGACCCAGTACTTC
TRBJ1-5 | TRBD1 | NA | TRBV7-9 | CASSLGTGPVGSNQPQHF | TGTGCCAGCAGCTTAGGGACAGGGCCCGTTGGTAGCAATCAGCCCCAGCATTTT
TRBJ2-1 | TRBD2 | NA | TRBV30 | CAWRTSGGMIEQFF | TGTGCCTGGAGGACTAGCGGGGGGATGATCGAGCAGTTCTTC
TRBJ1-4 | NA | NA | TRBV15 | CATSRTGNEKLFF | TGTGCCACCAGCAGGACGGGTAATGAAAAACTGTTTTTT
TRBJ1-3 | NA | once | TRBV19 | CASSIWGSGNTIYF | TGTGCCAGTAGTATCTGGGGCTCTGGAAACACCATATATTTT
TRBJ1-2 | NA | NA | TRBV23-1 | CASSHRLICDRRQAPSSYTF | TGCGCCAGCAGTCATCGACTGATTTGCGACCGCAGGCAGGCCCCCTCTAGCTACACCTTC
TRBJ2-7 | NA | NA | TRBV5-8 | CASSLAGPYEQYF | TGTGCCAGCAGCTTGGCCGGTCCCTACGAGCAGTACTTC
TRBJ2-1 | TRBD2 | NA | TRBV6-1 | CASSPVPSGSNEQFF | TGTGCCAGCAGCCCCGTTCCTAGCGGGAGCAATGAGCAGTTCTTC
TRBJ2-1 | NA | NA | TRBV11-2 | CASSRGTHLDNEQFF | TGTGCCAGCAGCCGCGGGACCCACTTGGACAATGAGCAGTTCTTC
TRBJ1-1 | TRBD1 | NA | TRBV9 | CASSVGGTVNTEAFF | TGTGCCAGCAGCGTAGGCGGGACAGTGAACACTGAAGCTTTCTTT
TRBJ1-5 | TRBD1 | once | TRBV5-6 | CASSFPGTDQPQHF | TGTGCCAGCAGCTTTCCCGGGACAGATCAGCCCCAGCATTTT
TRBJ2-6 | NA | NA | TRBV9 | CASSVAGGSSGANVLTF | TGTGCCAGCAGCGTAGCGGGCGGCAGCTCTGGGGCCAACGTCCTGACTTTC
TRBJ1-2 | NA | NA | TRBV6-1 | CAINTGTQINYGYTF | TGTGCCATCAACACCGGGACACAAATAAACTATGGCTACACCTTC
TRBJ2-7 | NA | many | TRBV6-1 | CASRGPRNEQYF | TGTGCCAGCAGGGGGCCGAGGAACGAGCAGTACTTC
TRBJ2-2 | NA | NA | TRBV7-8 | CASSLSRERGDTGELFF | TGTGCCAGCAGCTTATCGAGAGAAAGGGGAGACACCGGGGAGCTGTTTTTT
TRBJ1-1 | NA | NA | TRBV4-3 | CASSRVQGEAFF | TGCGCCAGCAGCCGCGTACAGGGTGAAGCTTTCTTT
TRBJ2-3 | TRBD2 | NA | TRBV19 | CASSVAGGSTDTQYF | TGTGCCAGTAGCGTAGCGGGGGGTTCCACAGATACGCAGTATTTT
TRBJ2-7 | NA | NA | TRBV7-8 | CASSPWTLTSSYEQYF | TGTGCCAGCAGCCCCTGGACTCTTACGAGCTCCTACGAGCAGTACTTC
TRBJ1-1 | NA | once | TRBV19 | CASSIVTGNTEAFF | TGTGCCAGTAGTATCGTAACAGGGAACACTGAAGCTTTCTTT
TRBJ1-5 | NA | few | TRBV27 | CASSLSGLGNQPQHF | TGTGCCAGCAGTTTATCAGGGCTTGGCAATCAGCCCCAGCATTTT
TRBJ2-7 | TRBD1 | NA | TRBV5-6 | CASSRQGATYEQYF | TGTGCCAGCAGCCGACAGGGGGCTACCTACGAGCAGTACTTC
TRBJ2-7 | NA | NA | TRBV6-6 | CASSYQGDRYEQYF | TGTGCCAGCAGTTACCAAGGGGACCGCTACGAGCAGTACTTC
TRBJ2-1 | NA | NA | TRBV7-2 | CASSLIDSSYNEQFF | TGTGCCAGCAGCCTGATCGACTCGTCCTACAATGAGCAGTTCTTC
TRBJ1-5 | NA | NA | TRBV10-3 | CAIRAGGASNQPQHF | TGTGCCATCAGGGCCGGCGGGGCTAGCAATCAGCCCCAGCATTTT
TRBJ1-5 | NA | NA | TRBV7-2 | CASSLMGREQPQHF | TGTGCCAGCAGCTTAATGGGCCGGGAGCAGCCCCAGCATTTT
TRBJ2-1 | TRBD2 | NA | TRBV7-9 | CASTPGGAIPEQFF | TGTGCCAGCACCCCGGGAGGGGCAATCCCTGAGCAGTTCTTC
TRBJ2-5 | NA | few | TRBV28 | CASSFSGYQETQYF | TGTGCCAGCAGTTTTTCAGGGTATCAAGAGACCCAGTACTTC
TRBJ2-7 | NA | NA | TRBV29-1 | CSVGEAEQYF | TGCAGCGTTGGAGAGGCCGAGCAGTACTTC
TRBJ1-2 | NA | NA | TRBV7-9 | CASRASGQNFYGYTF | TGTGCCAGCAGGGCATCGGGACAAAACTTCTATGGCTACACCTTC
TRBJ2-4 | NA | once | TRBV12-5 | CASGLPGKTGQYF | TGTGCTAGTGGTTTGCCCGGAAAAACGGGTCAGTACTTC
TRBJ2-7 | TRBD2 | NA | TRBV6-4 | CASSDWTSGNYEQYF | TGTGCCAGCAGTGACTGGACTAGCGGGAACTACGAGCAGTACTTC
TRBJ1-4 | NA | NA | TRBV15 | CATSGRAAANEKLFF | TGTGCCACCAGCGGCCGAGCCGCGGCTAATGAAAAACTGTTTTTT
TRBJ1-3 | NA | once | TRBV7-6 | CASSLWDGNSGNTIYF | TGTGCCAGCAGCTTATGGGACGGGAACTCTGGAAACACCATATATTTT
TRBJ2-7 | TRBD1 | NA | TRBV9 | CASSAHGQGVPYEQYF | TGTGCCAGCAGCGCTCACGGACAGGGTGTGCCCTACGAGCAGTACTTC
TRBJ1-2 | NA | few | TRBV11-2 | CASGQRIYGYTF | TGTGCCAGCGGACAGCGTATCTATGGCTACACCTTC
TRBJ1-4 | NA | once | TRBV7-9 | CASSLAQGWVREKLFF | TGTGCCAGCAGCTTAGCGCAAGGCTGGGTTAGGGAAAAACTGTTTTTT
TRBJ2-1 | TRBD2 | NA | TRBV10-1 | CASSDGGTSGRNEQFF | TGCGCCAGCAGTGACGGGGGGACTAGCGGGAGGAATGAGCAGTTCTTC
TRBJ1-2 | NA | NA | TRBV6-5 | CASSSRDNYGYTF | TGTGCCAGCAGCAGCCGGGACAACTATGGCTACACCTTC
TRBJ1-4 | NA | NA | TRBV5-1 | CASSLEDEKLFF | TGCGCCAGCAGCTTGGAGGATGAAAAACTGTTTTTT
TRBJ2-2 | TRBD2 | NA | TRBV6-5 | CASSYAGGANTGELFF | TGTGCCAGCAGTTACGCGGGGGGTGCGAACACCGGGGAGCTGTTTTTT
TRBJ1-5 | NA | NA | TRBV7-2 | CASSLVGANQPQHF | TGTGCCAGCAGCCTAGTCGGGGCAAATCAGCCCCAGCATTTT
TRBJ1-1 | NA | NA | TRBV19 | CASSIDGTNTEAFF | TGTGCCAGTAGTATAGACGGGACCAACACTGAAGCTTTCTTT
TRBJ2-7 | NA | NA | TRBV4-2 | CASSSLGAEQYF | TGTGCCAGCAGCTCACTCGGGGCGGAGCAGTACTTC
TRBJ2-1 | TRBD2 | NA | TRBV29-1 | CSVFGRADNEQFF | TGCAGCGTTTTCGGGAGGGCCGACAATGAGCAGTTCTTC
TRBJ2-7 | NA | NA | TRBV7-9 | CASSLKNRVFDEQYF | TGTGCCAGCAGCTTAAAGAACAGGGTGTTTGACGAGCAGTACTTC
TRBJ2-1 | TRBD2 | NA | TRBV27 | CASSFRRESGEQFF | TGTGCCAGCAGTTTTCGGCGGGAGTCAGGCGAGCAGTTCTTC
TRBJ1-6 | NA | NA | TRBV19 | CASSISRAENSPLHF | TGTGCCAGTAGTATAAGCAGGGCAGAGAATTCACCCCTCCACTTT
TRBJ2-7 | NA | NA | TRBV2 | CASSGKTANSEQYF | TGTGCCAGCAGTGGCAAGACTGCGAACTCGGAGCAGTACTTC